This T cell receptor beta chain was identified during a study of HIV-infected patients and healthy controls. All unsorted peripheral T cells were captured because whole blood was used without fractionation. Findings of the study overall: HLA types of the donors remained undetermined. In healthy controls, MAIT alpha CDR3s were common; in HIV+ repertoires, severely depleted. HIV-infected patients shared fewer CDR3 sequences between individuals than healthy controls.

The CDR3 runs 13 residues. Germline V lookup: CDR1 SNHLY, CDR2 FYNNEI. Trimming cost V 1 base and J 5 bases, with 8 bases left between them. By share, this clonotype counts as medium-sized (0.01 to 0.1%). Its cognate antigen is unknown. Alpha and beta constant-region primers primed reverse transcription of 400 to 650 ng RNA. Separate chain-specific third strand synthesis with multiplexing indices produced the alpha and beta libraries. Each cDNA molecule was barcoded, and a single primer pair amplified each chain. One entry per CDR3 protein results from TCRdb running MiXCR on the 5' RACE reads. The repertoire holds some 8,500 distinct CDR3 sequences, with 6.5% to 9.5% as singletons.

V usage is TRBV2 and J usage is TRBJ1-2; D gene unclear. This clonotype originated in an adult with HIV infection. The donor label of this sample is uncertain. The source was blood, collected before antiretroviral therapy. CDR3 DNA sequence: TGTGCCAGCAGTGAAGGCAGATATTATGGCTACACCTTC. It encodes CASSEGRYYGYTF.